One TCR beta chain is described in this entry. The antigen is undetermined. This entry is derived from a study of graft-versus-host responses after intestinal transplantation. In the study overall: Recipients were given multivisceral, liver-intestinal, or isolated intestinal transplants. After anti-thymocyte globulin induction, recipients took tacrolimus and steroids for approximately 3 years.

Produced via immunoSEQ multiplex PCR; TCRdb's table is partial and in-frame only. The sample carries almost 85,000 clones, around 91% recorded once. Overall study findings and caveats: Among recipient marrow samples, GvH clones were found; some appeared first in ileum or blood.

The V gene lost 5 bases and the J gene lost 7 bases, with 12 bases spanning the gap. The CDR3 length is 13 residues. Looked up from germline, CDR1 is LNHDA and CDR2 is SQIVND (reference sequence). The sequencing here drew on unstimulated CD4+ T cells sorted from spleen or lymph node cells, taken before intestinal transplant. This TCR was recovered from a human donor who received an intestinal transplant. The chain recombines TRBV19 with TRBJ2-1; D is unclear. CDR3 bases: TGTGCCAGTAGTTTGGCCCCACCTAATGAGCAGTTCTTC. Translated, it gives CASSLAPPNEQFF.